The 15 T cell receptor beta chains listed next were all sequenced from one sample in a study of blood T cell repertoires in COVID-19. Some clones are missing from TCRdb's copy, which holds only in-frame ones; the method was immunoSEQ multiplex PCR. The sample holds 85,000 to 130,000 clones; 85% to 90% are singletons and the top ten take over 12%. Material for sequencing was peripheral blood. Receptors originate from a man aged 50 to 59 with acute or convalescent COVID-19.

The chain combines TRBV6-5 with TRBJ2-7; possible D gene TRBD1, 5 bases. The CDR3 spans 13 residues. Germline V gene data show CDR1 as MNHEY and CDR2 as SVGAGI. The V end lost 5 bases, the J end lost 1 base, and 9 bases lay between the germline ends. The CDR3 loop is CASSLGASYEQYF. CDR3 DNA: TGTGCCAGCAGTCTAGGGGCATCCTACGAGCAGTACTTC.

The rearrangement uses TRBV10-3 and TRBJ1-2, with D possibly being TRBD1 (5 bases). Trimming took 3 bases from V and 8 from J, leaving 13 bases between them. Germline lookup yields CDR1 ENHRY and CDR2 SYGVKD. The CDR3 extends over 13 amino acids. Here the CDR3 DNA reads TGTGCCATCAGTGAATCATTTTACAGGGGCTACACCTTC. Amino acids: CAISESFYRGYTF.

This clone was seen only a few times. The chain employs TRBV7-8 and TRBJ2-3; D unresolved. Trimming removed 5 bases from V and 14 bases from J, with 20 bases in between. The length of the CDR3 is 13 residues. From germline, CDR1 is SGHVS and CDR2 FQNEAQ. The CDR3 protein is CASSQAFSHDSYF. The CDR3 DNA follows: TGTGCCAGCAGCCAAGCCTTCTCACACGATTCGTATTTT.

V and J are TRBV6-6 and TRBJ2-1; TRBD2 matches at 9 bases. Germline-derived CDR1 and CDR2 are MNHNY and SVGAGI (reference sequence). CDR3 length: 14 amino acids. J was trimmed by 0 bases and V by 10 bases; bases with no gene match: 4. The CDR3 bases are TGTGCCACCCATAGCGGGGGCTCCTACAATGAGCAGTTCTTC. It is translated as CATHSGGSYNEQFF.

This chain connects TRBV7-2 to TRBJ2-7, with a possible D match to TRBD1 (5 bases). This CDR3 is 13 amino acids long. Germline-derived CDR1 and CDR2 are SGHTA and FQGNSA. Trimming removed 1 base from V and 3 bases from J, with 7 bases in between. CDR3 DNA sequence: TGTGCCAGCAGCTTAGGAACAGGCTACGAGCAGTACTTC. Its protein product is CASSLGTGYEQYF.

This sequence joins TRBV6-1 and TRBJ1-2, with D possibly being TRBD1 (6 bases). V was shortened by 3 bases and J by 4 bases, with 15 bases between the two germline ends. Looked up from germline, CDR1 is MNHNS and CDR2 is SASEGT. This CDR3 comprises 15 residues. CDR3 loop: CASSDPQGRVYGYTF. The CDR3 coding sequence is TGTGCCAGCAGTGACCCTCAGGGGAGGGTCTATGGCTACACCTTC.

V usage is TRBV7-9 and J usage is TRBJ2-7; possibly TRBD1 for D (5 bases). V was trimmed by 5 bases and J by 2 bases, leaving 19 bases between them. CDR1 is SEHNR, CDR2 FQNEAQ, per germline (reference sequence). The CDR3 length is 16 residues. Here the CDR3 reads CASSLSAAQVPYEQYF. The CDR3 nucleotides are TGTGCCAGCAGCCTTTCGGCGGCACAGGTACCCTACGAGCAGTACTTC.

This chain links TRBV7-2 with TRBJ2-7; no clear D. The CDR3 spans 13 residues. Trimming removed 3 bases from V and 2 bases from J, with 8 bases in between. Germline CDR1 and CDR2: SGHTA and FQGNSA. This CDR3 is CASSLERTYEQYF. The CDR3 coding sequence is TGTGCCAGCAGCTTGGAGAGAACCTACGAGCAGTACTTC.

The chain employs TRBV4-1 and TRBJ2-1; 10 bases align to TRBD1. The V and J ends lost 4 bases and 4 bases, in that order; junction bases with no gene match: 7. CDR1 MGHRA and CDR2 YSYEKL come from the germline V gene. The CDR3 extends over 16 amino acids. CDR3 sequence (DNA): TGCGCCAGCAGCCCAAGGGTGGGACAGGGGTACAATGAGCAGTTCTTC. Protein sequence: CASSPRVGQGYNEQFF.

CDR3 protein: CASSETDYNEQFF. CDR3 in DNA: TGTGCCAGCAGTGAGACAGATTACAATGAGCAGTTCTTC. The chain links TRBV2 to TRBJ2-1, with D possibly matching TRBD1 (5 bases). V lost 3 bases to trimming and J lost 4 bases, with 7 bases between them. CDR3 length: 13 residues. The germline CDR1 and CDR2 sequences are SNHLY and FYNNEI.

The chain combines TRBV27 with TRBJ2-7, with 7 bases lining up with TRBD2. The CDR3 is made up of 15 amino acids. Germline CDR1 reads MNHEY; CDR2 reads SMNVEV (reference sequence). J lost 5 bases, V lost 0 bases, and 7 bases had no gene match. CDR3: CASSLSGTKVHEQYF. The CDR3 nucleotides are TGTGCCAGCAGTTTATCAGGGACTAAGGTCCACGAGCAGTACTTC.

The chain links TRBV6-5 to TRBJ2-2; 10 nucleotides agree with TRBD2. From germline, CDR1 is MNHEY and CDR2 SVGAGI. V was clipped by 6 bases and J by 5 bases; unmatched bases: 6. The length of the CDR3 is 15 residues. CDR3 DNA: TGTGCCAGCAGCGCTAGCGGGAGCATAACCGGGGAGCTGTTTTTT. Translation: CASSASGSITGELFF.

The genes are TRBV1 and TRBJ2-3; the table's D gene call, TRBD2, was not cross checked with the DNA. TRBV1 is annotated as a pseudogene. This CDR3 is built from 17 residues. DNA of the CDR3: TGCACCAGCAGCCCGGAGACTAGCGGGAGTAGTGCAGATACGCAGTATTTT. It encodes CTSSPETSGSSADTQYF.

The rearrangement joins TRBV5-1 to TRBJ1-2, with TRBD1 identical over 9 bases. The CDR3 sequence is 16 residues long. The ends lost 5 bases at V and 5 bases at J; junction bases unmatched: 13. Germline V gene sequence: CDR1 SGHRS, CDR2 YFSETQ. CDR3 in DNA: TGCGCCAGCAGTCCGGACAGGGGTGCACTCCCTTATGGCTACACCTTC. Protein product: CASSPDRGALPYGYTF.

The chain employs TRBV6-1 and TRBJ2-3, with TRBD1 matching 8 bases. CDR1 is MNHNS and CDR2 is SASEGT in the germline V gene. The CDR3 has 15 residues. V shed 3 bases and J 3 bases; nucleotides not matched to a gene: 5. This chain's CDR3 is CASSDPRGRTDTQYF. CDR3 bases: TGTGCCAGCAGTGACCCCAGGGGGCGAACAGATACGCAGTATTTT.